The next 25 T cell receptor beta chains were all read from a single sample in a study of control samples from healthy donors and cancer patients. The repertoire was sequenced with immunoSEQ multiplex PCR; TCRdb's copy has only in-frame clones and lacks some. This sample's clone table lists approximately 190,000 clones. Specimen: blood. These receptors came from a woman younger than 45 in good health.

The CDR3 bases are TGTGCCAGCAGTAGGACTAGCGGGAGCACAGATACGCAGTATTTT. Translating it yields CASSRTSGSTDTQYF. The chain uses TRBV6-4 and TRBJ2-3, with 11 nucleotides matching TRBD2. Germline loops: CDR1 MRHNA, CDR2 SNTAGT. This CDR3 region has 15 residues. Unmatched junction bases numbered 1, after V lost 5 bases and J lost 0 bases.

V and J are TRBV7-8 and TRBJ1-2; tentatively, D is TRBD1 (5 bases). Germline V gives CDR1 SGHVS, CDR2 FQNEAQ. Between the trimmed V and J ends, which lost 5 bases and 2 bases, there was a span of 18 bases. This CDR3 contains 16 residues. DNA of the CDR3: TGTGCCAGCAGCCCCGGGGCCTTAGGGGAAAACTATGGCTACACCTTC. Residues: CASSPGALGENYGYTF.

The chain recombines TRBV18 with TRBJ1-3; 10 bases fit TRBD1. The CDR3 is 18 residues long. V shed 3 bases, J shed 3 bases, and the junction held 11 bases outside the gene matches. Germline loops: CDR1 KGHSH, CDR2 LQKENI. In DNA form, the CDR3 reads TGTGCCAGCTCACCGTCAATCGCGACAGGGGGCTTTGGAAACACCATATATTTT. It is translated as CASSPSIATGGFGNTIYF.

J is TRBJ1-3 and V is TRBV7-8; no clear D gene. V was clipped by 4 bases and J by 0 bases, with 16 bases between them. CDR3 length: 17 residues. The germline V gene has CDR1 SGHVS and CDR2 FQNEAQ. CDR3 protein: CASSSRAAGTSGNTIYF. The CDR3 DNA reads as TGTGCCAGCAGCTCCCGAGCCGCGGGAACCTCTGGAAACACCATATATTTT.

The chain couples TRBV6-5 to TRBJ1-4; D perhaps matches TRBD1 (6 bases). V was cut by 2 bases and J by 4 bases, with 11 bases left in between. The CDR3 has 15 amino acids. Germline CDR1 reads MNHEY; CDR2 reads SVGAGI. The CDR3 here is CASSYGQRVNEKLFF. The CDR3 DNA reads as TGTGCCAGCAGTTACGGACAGAGAGTTAATGAAAAACTGTTTTTT.

The rearrangement joins TRBV25-1 to TRBJ1-4; D unclear. Trimming removed 1 base from V and 8 bases from J, with 5 bases in between. Germline lookup yields CDR1 MGHDK and CDR2 SYGVNS. This CDR3 comprises 12 residues. CDR3 nucleotide sequence: TGTGCCAGCAGTGAATCGATCGAAAAACTGTTTTTT. Protein product: CASSESIEKLFF.

The genes are TRBV20-1 and TRBJ1-5, with TRBD1 as a possible D gene (5 bases). CDR1 and CDR2 from the germline V gene are DFQATT and SNEGSKA (reference sequence). The germline V and J ends were trimmed by 3 bases and 3 bases, with 15 bases remaining between them. The CDR3 extends over 15 amino acids. CDR3 sequence (DNA): TGCAGTGCTAGTGTCGGACGAGGGGACAATCAGCCCCAGCATTTT. It is translated as CSASVGRGDNQPQHF.

This rearrangement joins TRBV28 to TRBJ2-7, with D possibly being TRBD1 (6 bases). The CDR3 spans 16 residues. The V gene's germline CDR1 is MDHEN and CDR2 SYDVKM. Trimming pared 5 bases from V and 2 bases from J, leaving 19 bases between. The CDR3, as DNA: TGTGCCAGCAGTGGCCTAGGACAGAGCTTTACCTACGAGCAGTACTTC. It translates to CASSGLGQSFTYEQYF.

V and J are TRBV6-5 and TRBJ1-5; TRBD1 aligns across 9 bases. This CDR3 comprises 14 residues. CDR1 and CDR2 from the germline V gene are MNHEY and SVGAGI. V lost 8 bases, J lost 9 bases, and 11 bases stayed unmatched. The CDR3 sequence: CASRPGTGYWPQHF. For the CDR3, the DNA is TGTGCCAGCCGCCCCGGGACAGGGTACTGGCCCCAGCATTTT.

Here the CDR3 reads CASSAGQGPRSPLHF. CDR3 nucleotides: TGTGCCAGCAGCGCCGGACAGGGACCCCGTTCACCCCTCCACTTT. This sequence joins TRBV11-3 and TRBJ1-6; TRBD1 matches 8 bases. Per germline, CDR1 SGHNT and CDR2 YENEEA. J was trimmed by 9 bases and V by 5 bases; bases with no gene match: 9. The CDR3 runs to 15 residues.

The chain combines TRBV7-9 with TRBJ1-1, with D tentatively TRBD1 (6 bases). V shed 5 bases and J shed 0 bases, with 10 bases lying between them. The CDR3 extends over 14 amino acids. Per the germline V gene, CDR1 is SEHNR and CDR2 is FQNEAQ (reference sequence). In nucleotides, the CDR3 is TGTGCCAGCAGCCCAGGACAGATGAACACTGAAGCTTTCTTT. Translation: CASSPGQMNTEAFF.

The V gene is TRBV5-1, the J gene TRBJ1-6, with a tentative D call TRBD1 (5 bases). The CDR3 runs to 15 residues. Trimming shortened V by 0 bases and J by 9 bases, and 13 bases separated the two germline ends. Germline V gives CDR1 SGHRS, CDR2 YFSETQ. The CDR3 sequence: CASSLEQGKGSPLHF. Written as DNA, the CDR3 is TGCGCCAGCAGCTTGGAGCAGGGTAAAGGTTCACCCCTCCACTTT.

The chain couples TRBV24-1 to TRBJ1-6, with D hard to call. CDR3 length equals 13 residues. The germline V gene has CDR1 KGHDR and CDR2 SFDVKD. Trimming took 3 bases from V and 14 from J, leaving 13 bases between them. This chain's CDR3 is CATSDRTSDALHF. As DNA, the CDR3 is TGTGCCACCAGTGATCGGACCTCCGATGCCCTCCACTTT.

V and J are TRBV18 and TRBJ2-7; 8 bases are a match to TRBD1. V lost 2 bases and J lost 3; bases outside the gene matches: 3. Looked up from germline, CDR1 is KGHSH and CDR2 is LQKENI. This CDR3 has 14 residues. The CDR3 loop reads CASSPTGGDYEQYF. The CDR3 nucleotides are TGTGCCAGCTCACCAACAGGGGGAGACTACGAGCAGTACTTC.

The chain employs TRBV19 and TRBJ1-6; unclear D gene. The CDR3 is 15 amino acids. Germline V gives CDR1 LNHDA, CDR2 SQIVND (reference sequence). V was shortened by 7 bases and J by 6 bases, with 16 bases between the two germline ends. The CDR3 sequence is CASMGLAGLNSPLHF. CDR3 DNA sequence: TGTGCCAGTATGGGGTTGGCGGGTCTTAATTCACCCCTCCACTTT. Full variable domain (missing parts from reference TRBV19 and TRBJ1-6): DGGITQSPKYLFRKEGQNVTLSCEQNLNHDAMYWYRQDPGQGLRLIYYSQIVNDFQKGDIAEGYSVSREKKESFPLTVTSAQKNPTAFYLCASMGLAGLNSPLHFGNGTRLTVT.

The chain uses TRBV6-6 and TRBJ1-3; maybe TRBD1 (6 bases). Looked up from germline, CDR1 is MNHNY and CDR2 is SVGAGI (reference sequence). The CDR3 is made up of 14 amino acids. Between the trimmed V and J ends, which lost 4 bases and 0 bases, there was a span of 7 bases. This chain's CDR3 is CASSLQGSGNTIYF. Written as DNA, the CDR3 is TGTGCCAGCAGTTTACAGGGCTCTGGAAACACCATATATTTT.

The CDR3 is CASSLLRDRGYGYTF. The CDR3 coding sequence is TGCGCCAGCAGCCTCCTTCGGGACAGAGGTTATGGCTACACCTTC. The V and J genes are TRBV4-1 and TRBJ1-2; 7 bases are shared with TRBD1. CDR1 and CDR2 (germline): MGHRA, YSYEKL. The CDR3 length is 15 residues. J lost 5 bases, V lost 4 bases, and 10 bases had no gene match.

This chain uses TRBV11-3 with TRBJ1-6, with a weak D call TRBD1 (5 bases). Trimming took off 8 bases at V and 14 bases at J, with 16 bases between the two ends. The CDR3 contains 12 residues. CDR1 is SGHNT and CDR2 is YENEEA in the germline V gene. The CDR3 DNA sequence: TGTGCCAGCTCCCACGGGGGTATGACCCTCCACTTT. It encodes CASSHGGMTLHF.

The chain joins TRBV5-4 to TRBJ1-1; D is undetermined. Germline loops: CDR1 SGHNT, CDR2 YYREEE (reference sequence). Between the trimmed V and J ends, which lost 2 bases and 1 base, there was a span of 6 bases. CDR3 length equals 13 residues. The CDR3 DNA reads as TGTGCCAGCAGCTTCGGACCGAACACTGAAGCTTTCTTT. This translates into CASSFGPNTEAFF. Filled out from reference TRBV5-4 and TRBJ1-1, the complete variable domain reads ETGVTQSPTHLIKTRGQQVTLRCSSQSGHNTVSWYQQALGQGPQFIFQYYREEENGRGNFPPRFSGLQFPNYSSELNVNALELDDSALYLCASSFGPNTEAFFGQGTRLTVV.

This rearrangement joins TRBV4-1 to TRBJ1-2; TRBD1 aligns across 7 bases. The germline V gene encodes CDR1 MGHRA and CDR2 YSYEKL. The CDR3 contains 19 residues. V dropped 3 bases and J dropped 4; count of bases not matched to a gene: 20. Written as DNA, the CDR3 is TGCGCCAGCAGCCATTCAATTCGGGACAGTGATACTAGCGGCTATGGCTACACCTTC. It specifies CASSHSIRDSDTSGYGYTF.

This sequence joins TRBV28 and TRBJ1-4, with D possibly TRBD1 on 6 matching bases. This CDR3 has 15 amino acids. The V gene lost 2 bases and the J gene lost 6 bases, with 13 bases spanning the gap. In germline, CDR1 is MDHEN, CDR2 SYDVKM. CDR3 in DNA: TGTGCCAGCAGTTTAATGGGGGCGCGCGATGAAAAACTGTTTTTT. Translated: CASSLMGARDEKLFF.

The V and J genes are TRBV27 and TRBJ1-1; D might be TRBD1 (5 bases). V was cut by 0 bases and J by 5 bases, with 10 bases left in between. In germline, CDR1 is MNHEY, CDR2 SMNVEV (reference sequence). The CDR3 runs to 14 residues. CDR3 sequence: CASSLSRVRTEAFF. For the CDR3, the DNA is TGTGCCAGCAGTTTATCCAGGGTAAGGACTGAAGCTTTCTTT.

V gene TRBV6-5 combines with J gene TRBJ1-4, with 9 bases that match TRBD1. In germline, CDR1 is MNHEY, CDR2 SVGAGI. The CDR3 runs to 14 residues. J was trimmed by 8 bases and V by 5 bases; bases with no gene match: 6. CDR3 DNA sequence: TGTGCCAGCAGTCAACAGGGGGCGCGAGAAAAACTGTTTTTT. Translated, it gives CASSQQGAREKLFF.

The rearrangement uses TRBV3-1 (or the pseudogene TRBV3-2) and TRBJ2-1, with D possibly being TRBD1 or TRBD2 (5 bases each). The CDR3 loop spans 14 amino acids. In germline, CDR1 is LGHDT, CDR2 YNNKEL (reference sequence). Trimming took off 3 bases at V and 8 bases at J, with 14 bases between the two ends. CDR3: CASSHQTGTDEQFF. In DNA form, the CDR3 reads TGTGCCAGCAGCCATCAGACCGGGACGGATGAGCAGTTCTTC.

The rearrangement joins TRBV28 to TRBJ1-1; no firm D call. CDR3 length: 15 amino acids. Germline lookup yields CDR1 MDHEN and CDR2 SYDVKM. Between the trimmed V and J ends, which lost 4 bases and 1 base, there was a span of 13 bases. The CDR3: CASSSPFRGNTEAFF. The CDR3 nucleotides are TGTGCCAGCAGTTCCCCCTTTCGTGGGAACACTGAAGCTTTCTTT.